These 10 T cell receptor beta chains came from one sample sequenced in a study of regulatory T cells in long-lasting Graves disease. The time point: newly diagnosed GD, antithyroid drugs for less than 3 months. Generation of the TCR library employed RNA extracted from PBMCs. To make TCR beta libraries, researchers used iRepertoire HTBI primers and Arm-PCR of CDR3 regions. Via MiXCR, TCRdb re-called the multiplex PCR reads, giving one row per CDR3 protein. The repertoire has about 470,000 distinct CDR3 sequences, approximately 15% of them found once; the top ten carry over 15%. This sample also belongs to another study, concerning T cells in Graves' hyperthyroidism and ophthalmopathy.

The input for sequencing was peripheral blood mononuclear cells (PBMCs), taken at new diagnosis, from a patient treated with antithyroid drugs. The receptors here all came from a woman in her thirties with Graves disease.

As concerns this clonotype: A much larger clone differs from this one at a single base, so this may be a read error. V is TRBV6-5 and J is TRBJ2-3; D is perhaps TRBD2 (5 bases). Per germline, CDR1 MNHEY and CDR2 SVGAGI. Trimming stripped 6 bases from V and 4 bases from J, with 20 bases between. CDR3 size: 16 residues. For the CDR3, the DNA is TGTGCCAGCAGCCACTCGATCGGGATGAGCGCAGATACGCAGTATTTT. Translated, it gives CASSHSIGMSADTQYF.

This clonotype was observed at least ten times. CDR3 region: CASSSLDYEQYF. The CDR3 region has the DNA TGTGCCAGCAGTTCGCTGGACTACGAGCAGTACTTC. The J gene is TRBJ2-7, the V gene TRBV12-3 or TRBV12-4; D gene ambiguous. The CDR3 runs to 12 residues. V was pared by 4 bases and J by 3 bases, with 7 bases between.

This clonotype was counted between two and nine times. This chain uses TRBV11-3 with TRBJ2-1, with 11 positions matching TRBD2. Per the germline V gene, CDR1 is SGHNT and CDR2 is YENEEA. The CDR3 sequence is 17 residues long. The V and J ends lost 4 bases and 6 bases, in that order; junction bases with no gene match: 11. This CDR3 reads CASSSSGGLAVTNEQFF. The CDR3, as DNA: TGTGCCAGCAGCTCCTCAGGGGGACTAGCGGTTACCAATGAGCAGTTCTTC.

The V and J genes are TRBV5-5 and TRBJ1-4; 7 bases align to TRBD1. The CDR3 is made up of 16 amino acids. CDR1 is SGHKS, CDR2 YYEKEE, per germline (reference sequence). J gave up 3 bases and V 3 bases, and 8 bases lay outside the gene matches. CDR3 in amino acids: CASSSTGEAANEKLFF. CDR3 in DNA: TGTGCCAGCAGCTCCACAGGGGAGGCGGCTAATGAAAAACTGTTTTTT.

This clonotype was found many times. The CDR3 reads CASSYKQGREQYF. The CDR3 DNA follows: TGTGCCAGCAGTTACAAACAGGGCAGAGAGCAGTACTTC. The chain carries TRBV6-2 or TRBV6-3 and TRBJ2-7; TRBD1 is a possible D gene (6 bases). CDR1 and CDR2 from the germline V gene are MNHEY and SVGEGT. The CDR3 is 13 residues long. V dropped 2 bases and J dropped 7 bases, with 12 bases sitting between them.

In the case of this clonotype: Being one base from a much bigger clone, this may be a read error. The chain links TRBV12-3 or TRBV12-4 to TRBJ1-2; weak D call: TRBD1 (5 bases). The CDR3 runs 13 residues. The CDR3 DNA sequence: TGTGCCAGCAGTTTCCCGGGGCACTATGGCCACACCTTC. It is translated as CASSFPGHYGHTF.

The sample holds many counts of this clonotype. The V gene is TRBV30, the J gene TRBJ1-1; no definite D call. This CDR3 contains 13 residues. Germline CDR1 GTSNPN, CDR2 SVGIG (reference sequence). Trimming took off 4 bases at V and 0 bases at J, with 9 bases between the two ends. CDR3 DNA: TGTGCCTGGAATGAGGGTATGAACACTGAAGCTTTCTTT. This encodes CAWNEGMNTEAFF. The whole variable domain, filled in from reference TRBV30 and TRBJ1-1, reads SQTIHQWPATLVQPVGSPLSLECTVEGTSNPNLYWYRQAAGRGLQLLFYSVGIGQISSEVPQNLSASRPQDRQFILSSKKLLLSDSGFYLCAWNEGMNTEAFFGQGTRLTVV.

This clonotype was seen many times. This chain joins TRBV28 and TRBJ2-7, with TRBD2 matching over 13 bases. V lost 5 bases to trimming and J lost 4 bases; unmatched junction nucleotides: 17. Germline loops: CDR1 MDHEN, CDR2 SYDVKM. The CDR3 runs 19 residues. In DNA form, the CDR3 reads TGTGCCAGCAGTCGTTCACAAGGGCGTAGGACTAGCGGGAGTTACGAGCAGTACTTC. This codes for CASSRSQGRRTSGSYEQYF.

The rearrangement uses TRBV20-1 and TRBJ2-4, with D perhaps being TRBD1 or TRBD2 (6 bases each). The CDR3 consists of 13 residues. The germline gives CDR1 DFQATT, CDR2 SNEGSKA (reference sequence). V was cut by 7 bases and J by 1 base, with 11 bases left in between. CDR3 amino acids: CSVTGRAKNIQYF. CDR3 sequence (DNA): TGCAGTGTAACAGGGAGGGCCAAAAACATTCAGTACTTC.

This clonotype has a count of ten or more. Here the CDR3 DNA reads TGTGCCATCAGTGAGTCTGTTTCTAGCTCCTACGAGCAGTACTTC. It yields the protein CAISESVSSSYEQYF. The chain couples TRBV10-3 to TRBJ2-7; D unresolved. Trimming removed 0 bases at V and 0 bases at J, with 9 bases between. CDR1 and CDR2 from the germline V gene are ENHRY and SYGVKD. CDR3 length: 15 amino acids.